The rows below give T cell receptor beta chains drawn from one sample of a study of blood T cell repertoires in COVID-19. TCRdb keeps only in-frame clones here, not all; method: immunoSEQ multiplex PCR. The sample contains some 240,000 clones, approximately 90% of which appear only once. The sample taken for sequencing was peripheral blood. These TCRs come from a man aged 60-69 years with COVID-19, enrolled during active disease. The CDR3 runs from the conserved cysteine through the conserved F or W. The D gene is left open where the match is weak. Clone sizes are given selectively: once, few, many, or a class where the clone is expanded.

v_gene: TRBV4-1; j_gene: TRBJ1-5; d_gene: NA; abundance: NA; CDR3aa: CASSQEIGGNNQPQHF; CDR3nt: TGCGCCAGCAGCCAAGAAATAGGAGGGAACAATCAGCCCCAGCATTTT
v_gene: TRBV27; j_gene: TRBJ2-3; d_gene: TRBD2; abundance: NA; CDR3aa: CASSPYPLGLAGDRGRDTQYF; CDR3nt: TGTGCCAGCAGTCCATATCCCTTGGGACTAGCGGGGGACAGGGGAAGAGATACGCAGTATTTT
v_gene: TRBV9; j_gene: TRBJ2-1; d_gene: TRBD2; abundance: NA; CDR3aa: CASSVVGSGAEQFF; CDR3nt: TGTGCCAGTAGCGTAGTTGGAAGCGGGGCCGAGCAGTTCTTC
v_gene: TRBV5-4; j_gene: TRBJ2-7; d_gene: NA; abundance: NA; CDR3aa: CASSLGRPKEQYF; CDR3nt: TGTGCCAGCAGCTTGGGGCGGCCCAAGGAGCAGTACTTC
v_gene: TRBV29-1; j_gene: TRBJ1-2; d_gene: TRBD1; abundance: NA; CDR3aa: CSVENPRRQGAGPHF; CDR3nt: TGCAGCGTTGAAAACCCTAGGAGGCAGGGGGCTGGTCCCCACTTC
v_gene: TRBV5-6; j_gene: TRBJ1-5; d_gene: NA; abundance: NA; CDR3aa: CASSLGVNQPQHF; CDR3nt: TGTGCCAGCAGCTTGGGAGTAAATCAGCCCCAGCATTTT
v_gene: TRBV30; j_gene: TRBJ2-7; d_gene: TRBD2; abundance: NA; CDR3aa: CAWNRAGGAGEQYF; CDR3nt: TGTGCCTGGAATCGAGCGGGAGGGGCGGGAGAGCAGTACTTC
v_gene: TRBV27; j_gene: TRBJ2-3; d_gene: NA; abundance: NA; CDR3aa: CASSKGVLVITDTQYF; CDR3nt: TGTGCCAGCAGTAAAGGGGTGCTAGTTATCACAGATACGCAGTATTTT
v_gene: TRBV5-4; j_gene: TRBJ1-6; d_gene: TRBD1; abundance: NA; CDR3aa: CASSAGQGGHSPLHF; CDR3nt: TGTGCCAGCAGCGCGGGACAGGGGGGTCATTCACCCCTCCACTTT
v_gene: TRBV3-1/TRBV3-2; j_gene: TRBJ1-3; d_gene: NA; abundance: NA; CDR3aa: CASSTNSQVSGNTIYF; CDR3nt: TGTGCCAGCAGTACCAATTCACAGGTCTCTGGAAACACCATATATTTT
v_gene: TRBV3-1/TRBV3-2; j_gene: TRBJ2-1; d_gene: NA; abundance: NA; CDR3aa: CASSQAMSSYNEQFF; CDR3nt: TGTGCCAGCAGCCAAGCCATGAGCTCCTACAATGAGCAGTTCTTC
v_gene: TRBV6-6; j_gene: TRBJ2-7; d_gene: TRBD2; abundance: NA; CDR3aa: CASSQSGRVSYEQYF; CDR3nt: TGTGCCAGCAGTCAGAGCGGGAGGGTCTCCTACGAGCAGTACTTC
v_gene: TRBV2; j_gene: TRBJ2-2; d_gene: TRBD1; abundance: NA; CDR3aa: CASRTGQGYTGELFF; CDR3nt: TGTGCCAGCAGAACGGGACAGGGGTACACCGGGGAGCTGTTTTTT
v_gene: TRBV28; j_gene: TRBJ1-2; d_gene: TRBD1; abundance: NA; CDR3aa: CASSLVLSGGQNYGYTF; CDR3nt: TGTGCCAGCAGTTTGGTCCTAAGCGGGGGACAGAACTATGGCTACACCTTC
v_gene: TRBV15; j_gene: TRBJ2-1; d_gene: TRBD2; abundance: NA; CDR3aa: CATSTPTSGAYNEQFF; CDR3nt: TGTGCCACCAGCACACCTACTAGCGGAGCTTACAATGAGCAGTTCTTC
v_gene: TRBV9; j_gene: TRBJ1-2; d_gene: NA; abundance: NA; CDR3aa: CASSVDGSATGYGYTF; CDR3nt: TGTGCCAGCAGCGTAGACGGGTCAGCGACAGGTTATGGCTACACCTTC
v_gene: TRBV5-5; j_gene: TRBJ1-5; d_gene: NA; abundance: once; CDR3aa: CASGATGNSNQPQHF; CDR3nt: TGTGCCAGCGGCGCAACAGGGAATAGCAATCAGCCCCAGCATTTT
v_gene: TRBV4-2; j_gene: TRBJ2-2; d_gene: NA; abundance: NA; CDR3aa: CASSQEASQTGELFF; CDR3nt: TGTGCCAGCAGCCAAGAGGCTTCTCAGACCGGGGAGCTGTTTTTT
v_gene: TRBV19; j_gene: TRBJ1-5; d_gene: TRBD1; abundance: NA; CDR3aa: CASRATGGVINSNQPQHF; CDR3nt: TGTGCCAGTAGGGCGACAGGGGGCGTCATTAATAGCAATCAGCCCCAGCATTTT
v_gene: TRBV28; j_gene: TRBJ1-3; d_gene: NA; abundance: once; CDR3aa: CAAWGAGNTIYF; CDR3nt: TGTGCCGCCTGGGGGGCTGGAAACACCATATATTTT
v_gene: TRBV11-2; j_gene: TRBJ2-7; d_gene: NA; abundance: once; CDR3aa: CASSPAGTPIGQYF; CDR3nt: TGTGCCAGCAGCCCAGCCGGGACACCAATAGGGCAGTACTTC
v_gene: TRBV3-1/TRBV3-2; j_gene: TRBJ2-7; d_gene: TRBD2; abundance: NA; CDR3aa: CASSQGVLAGAYEQYF; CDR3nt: TGTGCCAGCAGCCAAGGCGTATTAGCGGGGGCCTACGAGCAGTACTTC
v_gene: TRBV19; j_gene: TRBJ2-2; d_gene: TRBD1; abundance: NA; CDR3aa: CASLNRGSVTGELFF; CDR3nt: TGTGCCAGTCTTAACAGGGGTTCGGTCACCGGGGAGCTGTTTTTT
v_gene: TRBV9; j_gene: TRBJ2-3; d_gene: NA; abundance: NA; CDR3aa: CASSVEQGTDTQYF; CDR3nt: TGTGCCAGCAGCGTAGAACAGGGCACAGATACGCAGTATTTT
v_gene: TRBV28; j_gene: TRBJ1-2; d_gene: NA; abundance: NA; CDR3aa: CASSLFRGVYGYTF; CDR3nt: TGTGCCAGCAGTTTATTTCGGGGGGTCTATGGCTACACCTTC
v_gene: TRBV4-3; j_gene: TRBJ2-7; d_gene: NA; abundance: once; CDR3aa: CASSSSVSSMAYEQYF; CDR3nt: TGCGCCAGCAGCTCAAGTGTTAGTAGTATGGCCTACGAGCAGTACTTC
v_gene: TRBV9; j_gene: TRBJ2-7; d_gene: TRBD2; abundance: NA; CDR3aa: CASSVDSSGRYEQYF; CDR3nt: TGTGCCAGCAGCGTAGATAGTAGCGGGAGGTACGAGCAGTACTTC
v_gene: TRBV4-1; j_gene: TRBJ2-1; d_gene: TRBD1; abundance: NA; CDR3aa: CASSQTGTAYNEQFF; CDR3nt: TGCGCCAGCAGCCAAACGGGGACAGCCTACAATGAGCAGTTCTTC
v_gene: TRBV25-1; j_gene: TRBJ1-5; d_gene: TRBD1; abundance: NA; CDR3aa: CASSDTGTGDNQPQHF; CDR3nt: TGTGCCAGCAGTGATACCGGGACAGGGGACAATCAGCCCCAGCATTTT
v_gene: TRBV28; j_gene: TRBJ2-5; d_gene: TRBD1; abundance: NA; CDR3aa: CASSLVGTGAPETQYF; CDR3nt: TGTGCCAGCAGTTTAGTGGGGACAGGGGCGCCCGAGACCCAGTACTTC
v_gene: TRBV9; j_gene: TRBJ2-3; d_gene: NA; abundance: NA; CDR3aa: CASSVARGSTDTQYF; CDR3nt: TGTGCCAGCAGCGTAGCTAGGGGCAGCACAGATACGCAGTATTTT
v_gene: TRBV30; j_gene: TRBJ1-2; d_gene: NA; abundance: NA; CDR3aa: CAWSVLGAGGYTF; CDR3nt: TGTGCCTGGAGTGTCTTGGGGGCCGGCGGCTACACCTTC
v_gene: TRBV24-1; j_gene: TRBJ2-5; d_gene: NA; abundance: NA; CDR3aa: CATSESGRKETQYF; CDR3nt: TGTGCCACCAGTGAGAGCGGGCGGAAAGAGACCCAGTACTTC
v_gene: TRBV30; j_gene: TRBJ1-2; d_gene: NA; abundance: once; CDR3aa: CAWNRDNYGYTF; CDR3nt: TGTGCCTGGAATCGCGATAACTATGGCTACACCTTC
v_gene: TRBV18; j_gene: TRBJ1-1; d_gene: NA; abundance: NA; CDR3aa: CASSPRINKNTEAFF; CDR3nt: TGTGCCAGCTCACCCCGCATCAACAAGAACACTGAAGCTTTCTTT
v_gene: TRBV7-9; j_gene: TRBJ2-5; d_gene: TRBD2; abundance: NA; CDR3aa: CASSIASGGPQETQYF; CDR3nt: TGTGCCAGCAGCATCGCTAGCGGGGGGCCCCAAGAGACCCAGTACTTC
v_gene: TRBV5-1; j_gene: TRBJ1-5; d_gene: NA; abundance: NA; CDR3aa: CASSLSGEGQPQHF; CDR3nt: TGCGCCAGCAGCTTGTCGGGGGAGGGTCAGCCCCAGCATTTT
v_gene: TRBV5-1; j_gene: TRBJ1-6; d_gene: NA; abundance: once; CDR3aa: CASRATSGVGSPLHF; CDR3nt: TGCGCCAGCCGCGCTACCTCGGGGGTAGGATCACCCCTCCACTTT
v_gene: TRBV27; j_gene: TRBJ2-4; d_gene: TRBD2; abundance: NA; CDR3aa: CASSPPRGGYVAKNIQYF; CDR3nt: TGTGCCAGCAGTCCCCCGCGGGGGGGTTATGTAGCCAAAAACATTCAGTACTTC
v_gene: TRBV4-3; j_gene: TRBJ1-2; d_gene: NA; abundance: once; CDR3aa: CASSQDRSRNYGYTF; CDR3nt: TGCGCCAGCAGCCAAGATCGAAGTAGAAACTATGGCTACACCTTC
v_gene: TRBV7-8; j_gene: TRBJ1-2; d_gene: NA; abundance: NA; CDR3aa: CASSFGLTSYGYTF; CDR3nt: TGTGCCAGCAGCTTTGGACTGACTTCCTATGGCTACACCTTC
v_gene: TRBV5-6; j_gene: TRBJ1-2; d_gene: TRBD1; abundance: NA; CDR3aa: CASSSIRDRLSYGYTF; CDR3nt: TGTGCCAGCAGCTCGATCCGGGACAGGCTATCGTATGGCTACACCTTC
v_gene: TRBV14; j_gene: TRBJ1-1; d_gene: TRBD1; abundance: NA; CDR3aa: CASSQEWGQGGGTEAFF; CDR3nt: TGTGCCAGCAGCCAAGAATGGGGACAGGGAGGTGGCACTGAAGCTTTCTTT
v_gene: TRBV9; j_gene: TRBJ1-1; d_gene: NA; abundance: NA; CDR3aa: CASSVQVLTEAFF; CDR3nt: TGTGCCAGCAGCGTGCAGGTCCTCACTGAAGCTTTCTTT
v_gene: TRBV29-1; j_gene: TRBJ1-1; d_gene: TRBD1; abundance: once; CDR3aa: CSARDRGRTEAFF; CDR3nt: TGCAGCGCCCGGGACAGGGGGCGGACTGAAGCTTTCTTT
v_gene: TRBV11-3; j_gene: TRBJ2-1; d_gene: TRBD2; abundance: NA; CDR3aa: CASSERTSGTNEQFF; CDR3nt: TGTGCCAGCAGCGAACGGACTAGCGGGACTAATGAGCAGTTCTTC
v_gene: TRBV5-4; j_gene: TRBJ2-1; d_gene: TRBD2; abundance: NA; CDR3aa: CASSSRSTSGYNEQFF; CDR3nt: TGTGCCAGCAGCTCCCGGTCGACTAGCGGCTACAATGAGCAGTTCTTC
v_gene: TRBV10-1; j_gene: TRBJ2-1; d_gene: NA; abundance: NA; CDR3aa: CASSDRGSYNEQFF; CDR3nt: TGCGCCAGCAGTGACAGGGGATCCTACAATGAGCAGTTCTTC
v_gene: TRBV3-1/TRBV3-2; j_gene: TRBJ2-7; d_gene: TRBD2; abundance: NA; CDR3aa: CASSQAGLAGAQYF; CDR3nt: TGTGCCAGCAGCCAAGCCGGTCTAGCGGGAGCTCAGTACTTC
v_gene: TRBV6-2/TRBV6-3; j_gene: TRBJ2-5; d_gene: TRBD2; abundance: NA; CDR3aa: CASSPRGAPGQETQYF; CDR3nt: TGTGCCAGCAGTCCGCGGGGGGCCCCGGGACAAGAGACCCAGTACTTC
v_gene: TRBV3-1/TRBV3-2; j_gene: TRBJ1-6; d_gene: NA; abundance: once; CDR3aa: CASSPRGGNSPLHF; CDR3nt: TGTGCCAGCAGCCCCCGGGGTGGGAATTCACCCCTCCACTTT
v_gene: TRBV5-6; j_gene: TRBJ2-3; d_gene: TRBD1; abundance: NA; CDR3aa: CASRMTGGADHHTDTQYF; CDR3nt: TGTGCCAGCAGAATGACAGGGGGCGCGGACCACCACACAGATACGCAGTATTTT
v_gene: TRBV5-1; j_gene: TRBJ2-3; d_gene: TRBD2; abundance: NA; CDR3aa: CASSLWRGGGTDTQYF; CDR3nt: TGCGCCAGCAGCTTGTGGCGGGGGGGTGGCACAGATACGCAGTATTTT
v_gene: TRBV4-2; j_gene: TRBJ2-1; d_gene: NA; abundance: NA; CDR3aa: CASSQEWGGTLNEQFF; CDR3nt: TGTGCCAGCAGCCAAGAATGGGGCGGGACTCTCAATGAGCAGTTCTTC
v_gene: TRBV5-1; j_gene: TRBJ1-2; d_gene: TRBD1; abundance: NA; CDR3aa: CASSLGQGNYGYTF; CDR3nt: TGCGCCAGCAGCTTGGGACAGGGAAACTATGGCTACACCTTC
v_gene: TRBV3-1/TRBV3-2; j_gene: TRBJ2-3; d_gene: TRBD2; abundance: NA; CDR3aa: CASSGTSHGLAGGKSATQYF; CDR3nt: TGTGCCAGCAGCGGAACGAGCCACGGACTAGCGGGAGGCAAATCAGCTACGCAGTATTTT
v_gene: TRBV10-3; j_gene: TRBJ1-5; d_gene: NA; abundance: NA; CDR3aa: CAISERQGNQPQHF; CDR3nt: TGTGCCATCAGTGAGAGACAGGGCAATCAGCCCCAGCATTTT